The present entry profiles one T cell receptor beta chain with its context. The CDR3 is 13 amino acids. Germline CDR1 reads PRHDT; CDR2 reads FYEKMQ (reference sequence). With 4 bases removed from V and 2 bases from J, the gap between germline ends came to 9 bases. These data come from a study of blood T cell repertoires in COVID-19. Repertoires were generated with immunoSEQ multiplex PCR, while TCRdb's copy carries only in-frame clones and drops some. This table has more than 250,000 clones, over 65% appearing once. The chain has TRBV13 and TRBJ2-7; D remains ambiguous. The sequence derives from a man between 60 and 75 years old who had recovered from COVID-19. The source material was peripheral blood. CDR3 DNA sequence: TGTGCCAGCAGCTCCCCCTTTACCTACGAGCAGTACTTC. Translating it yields CASSSPFTYEQYF.